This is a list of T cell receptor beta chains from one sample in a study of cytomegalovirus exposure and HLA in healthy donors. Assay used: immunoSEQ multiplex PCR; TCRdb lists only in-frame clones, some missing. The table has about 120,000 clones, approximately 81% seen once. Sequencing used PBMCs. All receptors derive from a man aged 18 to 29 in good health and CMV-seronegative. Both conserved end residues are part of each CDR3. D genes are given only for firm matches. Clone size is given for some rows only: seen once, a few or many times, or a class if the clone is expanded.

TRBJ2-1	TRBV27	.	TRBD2	TGTGCCAGCAGTTTATTAGCGGGAGGTGAGCAGTTCTTC	CASSLLAGGEQFF
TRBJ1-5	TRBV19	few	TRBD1	TGTGCCAGTAGTCCCCGGGACAGTAGCAATCAGCCCCAGCATTTT	CASSPRDSSNQPQHF
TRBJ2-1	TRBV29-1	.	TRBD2	TGCAGCGAGTACGTAGCGGGAGTGGGGAATGAGCAGTTCTTC	CSEYVAGVGNEQFF
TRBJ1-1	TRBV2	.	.	TGTGCCAGCAGTGAAGAGAGGTACACTGAAGCTTTCTTT	CASSEERYTEAFF
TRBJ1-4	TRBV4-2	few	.	TGTGCCAGCAGCCAAGATCTAGGTCACGGGAATGAAAAACTGTTTTTT	CASSQDLGHGNEKLFF
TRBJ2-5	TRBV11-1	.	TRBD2	TGTGCCAGCAGCTTAGCTAGCGGGAGAACCGAGACCCAGTACTTC	CASSLASGRTETQYF
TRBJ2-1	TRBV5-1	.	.	TGCGCCAGCAGCGTTAGCGGTTCGTACAATGAGCAGTTCTTC	CASSVSGSYNEQFF
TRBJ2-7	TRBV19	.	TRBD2	TGTGCCAGTAGTATAACTAGCGGGGCCCTCTCCTACGAGCAGTACTTC	CASSITSGALSYEQYF
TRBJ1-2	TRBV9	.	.	TGTGCCAGCAACGGTAACTATGGCTACACCTTC	CASNGNYGYTF
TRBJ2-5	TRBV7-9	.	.	TGTGCCAGCACCACTACGCTGGCCCCCGGGGAGCAGTACTTC	CASTTTLAPGEQYF
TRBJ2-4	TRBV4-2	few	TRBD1	TGTGCCAGCAGCCGAAGAGGGGACGCCCGGGACAGTCTAGCCAAAAACATTCAGTACTTC	CASSRRGDARDSLAKNIQYF
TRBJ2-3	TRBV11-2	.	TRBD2	TGTGCCAGCAGCGCCGACGGACTAGCGGGAGGCACGCAGTATTTT	CASSADGLAGGTQYF
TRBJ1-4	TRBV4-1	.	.	TGCGCCAGCAGCGAAACACACAGTCGAGATGAAAAACTGTTTTTT	CASSETHSRDEKLFF
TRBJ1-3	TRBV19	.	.	TGTGCCAGTAGGGGGGGGGCCGTGAACTCTGGAAACACCATATATTTT	CASRGGAVNSGNTIYF